This TCR beta chain stems from a study of shared clonotypes between healthy human individuals. The study's findings and limits: With few donors, the genetic and exposure-history diversity represented was limited. Although depth was large, rarefaction showed that sequencing of the sorted subsets was incomplete. Exclusively blood specimens were collected; tissue repertoires likely differ.

The V end was cut by 6 bases, the J end by 1 base, with 15 bases between. CDR1 is MDHEN, CDR2 SYDVKM, per germline. This CDR3 contains 16 residues. To note about this clone: Its antigen is undetermined.

For every subset, genomic DNA was evenly distributed across several immunoSEQ plates. Sequencing was performed with immunoSEQ multiplex PCR; in TCRdb, only in-frame clones are kept and a portion is missing. Of roughly 2.5 million clones in the sample, just over 90% were seen once. The receptor's source is a man between 18 and 29 years old in good health. The specimen sequenced was naive CD4+ T cells sorted from blood. The sample's subset: CD45RA+ positively selected. V gene TRBV28 combines with J gene TRBJ2-2; D might be TRBD1 (6 bases). The CDR3 nucleotides read TGTGCCAGCAGAACCGGGACAAGAAAGAACACCGGGGAGCTGTTTTTT. Translated: CASRTGTRKNTGELFF.